Following are 16 T cell receptor beta chains from one sample sequenced in a study of T cell responses to AZD1222 COVID-19 vaccine. The repertoire was sequenced with immunoSEQ multiplex PCR; TCRdb's copy has only in-frame clones and lacks some. Of about 140,000 clones in the sample, around 89% were seen once. Specimen: peripheral blood, collected 28 days after the second AZD1222 dose. These receptors came from an adult who received the AZD1222 COVID-19 vaccine.

The CDR3 coding sequence is TGTGCCAGCAGTGAACTTAGTAGGGGGCCGGGCACTGAAGCTTTCTTT. It yields the protein CASSELSRGPGTEAFF. The genes are TRBV2 and TRBJ1-1; 7 bases agree with TRBD1. V lost 2 bases to trimming and J lost 4 bases; unmatched junction nucleotides: 10. The CDR3 extends over 16 amino acids. Germline loops: CDR1 SNHLY, CDR2 FYNNEI.

The gene calls are TRBV7-2 and TRBJ2-3; TRBD2 matches 10 bases. Trimming at V came to 5 bases and at J to 4 bases, leaving 15 bases not matched to a gene. Looked up from germline, CDR1 is SGHTA and CDR2 is FQGNSA. The CDR3 covers 18 residues. CDR3 nucleotides: TGTGCCAGCAGCATGAACCCATTAGCGGGGGGTCCTCCAGATACGCAGTATTTT. Protein sequence: CASSMNPLAGGPPDTQYF. Supplemented by reference TRBV7-2 and TRBJ2-3, the full variable domain reads GAGVSQSPSNKVTEKGKDVELRCDPISGHTALYWYRQSLGQGLEFLIYFQGNSAPDKSGLPSDRFSAERTGGSVSTLTIQRTQQEDSAVYLCASSMNPLAGGPPDTQYFGPGTRLTVL.

The J gene is TRBJ2-7, the V gene TRBV28, with D possibly matching TRBD2 (6 bases). V lost 1 base and J lost 5, with 9 bases in between. Germline V gives CDR1 MDHEN, CDR2 SYDVKM. This CDR3 is 13 amino acids long. The CDR3 sequence is CASSLFRRDEQYF. CDR3 coding DNA: TGTGCCAGCAGTTTATTTCGGAGGGACGAGCAGTACTTC.

CDR3 coding DNA: TGTGCCAGCAACAAAGGTGGGCAGTACGGCTATGGCTACACCTTC. This codes for CASNKGGQYGYGYTF. The chain couples TRBV7-9 to TRBJ1-2; D gene ambiguous. The germline V gene encodes CDR1 SEHNR and CDR2 FQNEAQ (reference sequence). V was clipped by 7 bases and J by 4 bases, with 19 bases between them. The CDR3 sequence is 15 residues long. The variable domain in full, with the rest retrieved from reference TRBV7-9 and TRBJ1-2, is DTGVSQNPRHKITKRGQNVTFRCDPISEHNRLYWYRQTLGQGPEFLTYFQNEAQLEKSRLLSDRFSAERPKGSFSTLEIQRTEQGDSAMYLCASNKGGQYGYGYTFGSGTRLTVV.

CDR3 residues: CASSPLRDPHRAVTEAFF. CDR3 DNA sequence: TGTGCCAGCAGCCCTCTAAGGGACCCCCATCGCGCGGTCACTGAAGCTTTCTTT. This sequence joins TRBV7-8 and TRBJ1-1; possibly TRBD1 for D (5 bases). The CDR3 runs to 18 residues. The germline V and J ends were trimmed by 5 bases and 4 bases, with 26 bases remaining between them. Germline values: CDR1 SGHVS, CDR2 FQNEAQ.

As for this clone: The junction does not match germline at one end; this may be a read error. The V call is TRBV19, the J call TRBJ2-2, with D perhaps TRBD1 (5 bases). The CDR3 runs 20 residues. Looked up from germline, CDR1 is LNHDA and CDR2 is SQIVND (reference sequence). Here the CDR3 reads CASSTSPYTISRAKTGELFF. The CDR3 bases are TGTGCCAGTAGTACCTCTCCTTATACGATATCCAGGGCGAAAACCGGGGAGCTGTTTTTT.

This clone showed up just once. This sequence joins TRBV24-1 and TRBJ2-5; D possibly corresponds to TRBD1 (5 bases). Deletions cut 3 bases from V and 3 bases from J, with 19 bases between. The length of the CDR3 is 17 residues. Germline values: CDR1 KGHDR, CDR2 SFDVKD. The CDR3: CATSDPLTENYKETQYF. DNA of the CDR3: TGTGCCACCAGTGATCCACTGACAGAAAACTACAAAGAGACCCAGTACTTC.

CDR3 region: CASSDLGHSPLHF. The CDR3 nucleotides read TGTGCCAGCAGTGATTTGGGGCATTCACCCCTCCACTTT. This rearrangement joins TRBV2 to TRBJ1-6; D is perhaps TRBD1 (5 bases). V shed 3 bases and J shed 8 bases, with 8 bases lying between them. The CDR3 runs to 13 residues. Germline assignment: CDR1 SNHLY and CDR2 FYNNEI.

The gene calls are TRBV28 and TRBJ2-1; D gene unclear. V lost 5 bases and J 0 bases, leaving 11 bases between the germline ends. Per the germline V gene, CDR1 is MDHEN and CDR2 is SYDVKM. CDR3 size: 15 residues. This CDR3 is CASSVDGSSYNEQFF. In nucleotides, the CDR3 is TGTGCCAGCAGTGTGGACGGTAGCTCCTACAATGAGCAGTTCTTC. Full variable domain (rest looked up from reference TRBV28 and TRBJ2-1): DVKVTQSSRYLVKRTGEKVFLECVQDMDHENMFWYRQDPGLGLRLIYFSYDVKMKEKGDIPEGYSVSREKKERFSLILESASTNQTSMYLCASSVDGSSYNEQFFGPGTRLTVL.

V gene TRBV4-3 combines with J gene TRBJ2-7; possibly TRBD1 for D (5 bases). CDR1 and CDR2 from the germline V gene are LGHNA and YSLEER. The CDR3 length is 17 residues. V lost 0 bases and J lost 2, with 17 bases in between. Here the CDR3 DNA reads TGCGCCAGCAGCCAAGATACCGGCGAAAAGGGGCCCTACGAGCAGTACTTC. This gives the protein CASSQDTGEKGPYEQYF.

V and J are TRBV10-3 and TRBJ2-5, with D possibly being TRBD1 (5 bases). With 0 bases removed from V and 5 bases from J, the gap between germline ends came to 13 bases. This CDR3 contains 15 residues. The germline V gene has CDR1 ENHRY and CDR2 SYGVKD. CDR3 nucleotide sequence: TGTGCCATCAGTGAGTCGACCCAGGGTGGGGAGACCCAGTACTTC. Translation: CAISESTQGGETQYF.

V is TRBV11-3 and J is TRBJ2-3; D not certain. Germline-derived CDR1 and CDR2 are SGHNT and YENEEA. Trimming cost V 3 bases and J 0 bases, with 4 bases left between them. The CDR3 loop spans 13 amino acids. For the CDR3, the DNA is TGTGCCAGCAGCTTGGAGAGCACAGATACGCAGTATTTT. It specifies CASSLESTDTQYF.

V usage is TRBV6-1 and J usage is TRBJ2-7, with no clear D. The V gene lost 0 bases and the J gene lost 2 bases, with 11 bases spanning the gap. The length of the CDR3 is 15 residues. Germline V gene sequence: CDR1 MNHNS, CDR2 SASEGT. CDR3 amino acids: CASSEAYPTPYEQYF. CDR3 DNA sequence: TGTGCCAGCAGTGAAGCTTACCCGACGCCCTACGAGCAGTACTTC.

This clone has a single count. The V and J genes are TRBV24-1 and TRBJ2-1, with D possibly matching TRBD1 (6 bases). V shed 5 bases and J shed 7 bases, with 8 bases lying between them. The CDR3 extends over 12 amino acids. In germline, CDR1 is KGHDR, CDR2 SFDVKD. CDR3: CATSARGNEQFF. CDR3 DNA sequence: TGTGCCACCAGTGCCAGGGGTAATGAGCAGTTCTTC.

The chain joins TRBV11-2 to TRBJ2-5; the D gene is possibly TRBD2 (6 bases). The V end lost 1 base, the J end lost 5 bases, and 14 bases lay between the germline ends. The CDR3 extends over 15 amino acids. Germline V gene sequence: CDR1 SGHAT, CDR2 FQNNGV. CDR3 nucleotide sequence: TGTGCCAGCAGCTTAGGAACGGGACTCAGTGAGACCCAGTACTTC. Its protein is CASSLGTGLSETQYF.

This clone has only a few counts. J is TRBJ1-6 and V is TRBV6-6; no definite D call. CDR1 is MNHNY, CDR2 SVGAGI, per germline (reference sequence). This CDR3 comprises 13 residues. V was pared by 8 bases and J by 2 bases, with 7 bases between. The CDR3 sequence is CASVVAYNSPLHF. The CDR3 coding sequence is TGTGCCAGCGTCGTGGCCTATAATTCACCCCTCCACTTT.